This TCR beta chain was sequenced during a study of HIV-infected patients and healthy controls. One entry per CDR3 protein, called by TCRdb with MiXCR from the 5' RACE reads. Here the sample spans approximately 64,000 distinct CDR3 sequences, 15% to 20% being singletons. Losses at the gene ends were 5 bases for V and 10 bases for J; bases not matched to a gene: 11. CDR1 is ENHRY, CDR2 SYGVKD, per germline. This CDR3 has 16 amino acids. This clonotype was observed at least ten times. This TCR was sampled from a human donor in good health. The chain employs TRBV10-3 and TRBJ1-6; 10 bases map to TRBD1. Sequencing input: CD4+ T cells from blood. The DNA of the CDR3 is TGTGCCATCAGTCCGACAGGGGGCGGGAATGGCTCACCCCTCCACTTT. Protein sequence: CAISPTGGGNGSPLHF.